This TCR delta chain originates from a study of gamma-delta chains in newborns, infants, children (dated by TCRdb to between 2019 and 2020). Regarding the study in general: According to the title of the study, polyclonal expansion of innate gammadelta T cells immediately after birth is driven by microbial exposure. How innate gammadelta T cell populations in human newborns were shaped by microbial exposure immediately after birth was investigated in the study.

The sequencing machine was an Illumina MiSeq. TCRdb reran clone calling on the public reads with CATT; rows sharing one DNA sequence were then combined. The sample contains fewer than 5,500 delta-chain clones, around 37% of them found a single time. Of the sample, 13% to 15% is held by the ten largest clones. With respect to this clone: Its target antigen remains unknown. The input lacks base qualities; no much larger clone sits a single base away.

The material sequenced was blood. The receptor was isolated from a child who received the measles vaccine.

At the DNA level, the sequence is TGTGCTCTTGGGGAACCACGTGGCCAGAACACCATACTGGGGGATTACACCGATAAACTCATCTTT. Translated, this gives CALGEPRGQNTILGDYTDKLIF. The V and J segments used are TRDV1 and TRDJ1; 10 junctional bases match TRDD3. The germline V gene specifies TSWWSYY as CDR1 and QGS as CDR2. V lost 1 base and J lost 0 bases, and the count of bases not matched to a germline gene is 20. The CDR3 starts with the cysteine, ends with the phenylalanine, and has 22 residues. The sequence is cut down to CDR3 DNA, 66 bases in frame from base 1.